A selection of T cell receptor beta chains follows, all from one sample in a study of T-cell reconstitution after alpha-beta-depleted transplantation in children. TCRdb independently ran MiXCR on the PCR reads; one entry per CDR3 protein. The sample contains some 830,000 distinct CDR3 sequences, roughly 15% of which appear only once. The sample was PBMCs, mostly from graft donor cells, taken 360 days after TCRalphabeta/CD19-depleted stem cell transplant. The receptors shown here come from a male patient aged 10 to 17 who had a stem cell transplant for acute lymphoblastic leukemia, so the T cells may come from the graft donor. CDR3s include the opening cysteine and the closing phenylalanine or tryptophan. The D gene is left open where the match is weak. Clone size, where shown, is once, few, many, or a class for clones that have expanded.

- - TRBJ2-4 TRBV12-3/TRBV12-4 CASSNHRRDIQYF
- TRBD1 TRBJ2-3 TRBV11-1 CASSLAAEMGQRTYPTDTQYF
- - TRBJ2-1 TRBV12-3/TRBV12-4 CASRFLGYNEQFF
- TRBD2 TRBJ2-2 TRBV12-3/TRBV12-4 CASSFGGGTGELFF
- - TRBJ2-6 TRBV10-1 CASKESMELRGANVLTF
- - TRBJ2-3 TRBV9 CASSVELAVDTQYF
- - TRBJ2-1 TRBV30 CAWSQGRYNEQFF
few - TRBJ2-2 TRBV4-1 CASSQAYLDRVTGELFF
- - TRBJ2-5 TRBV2 CASSEGGKAYQETQYF
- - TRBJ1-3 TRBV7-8 CASSLSPYSSGNTIYF
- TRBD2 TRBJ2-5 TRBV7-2 CASSLGGDLGKTQYF